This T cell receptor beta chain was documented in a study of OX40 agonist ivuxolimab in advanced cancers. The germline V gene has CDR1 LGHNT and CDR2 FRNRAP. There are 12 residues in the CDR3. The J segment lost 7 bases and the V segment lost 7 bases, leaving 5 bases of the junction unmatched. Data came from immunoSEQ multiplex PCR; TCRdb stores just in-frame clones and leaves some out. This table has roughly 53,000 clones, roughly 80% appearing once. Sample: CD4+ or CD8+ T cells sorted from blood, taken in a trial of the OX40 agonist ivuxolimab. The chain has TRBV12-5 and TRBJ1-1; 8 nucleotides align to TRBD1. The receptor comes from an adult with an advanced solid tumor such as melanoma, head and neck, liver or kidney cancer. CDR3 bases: TGTGCTAGTGCCCCCGGGACAGGTGAAGCTTTCTTT. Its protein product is CASAPGTGEAFF.